The clone carrying this TCR beta chain has only one observation. What it recognizes is unknown. This sample is drawn from a study of cytomegalovirus exposure and HLA in healthy donors. Regarding the study as a whole: Previously analyzed data showed that most TCR beta V segments were productive at a frequency of about 87% or about 30%. TCR beta V- and J-gene trimming, according to a later analysis, was linked to a missense DCLRE1C variant. Reports indicated that the classifier achieved high specificity and sensitivity in diagnosing cytomegalovirus status.

The donors, nominally healthy at sampling, likely had unrecorded immune exposures. The PCR ran on 60 Vbeta and 13 Jbeta primers. Only in-frame clones appear in the TCRdb table, and some are missing; sequencing was by immunoSEQ multiplex PCR. Of approximately 97,000 clones listed, 70% to 90% are singletons. Germline V gene sequence: CDR1 SGDLS, CDR2 YYNGEE. There are 15 residues in the CDR3. V shed 3 bases and J 3 bases; nucleotides not matched to a gene: 3. The receptor comes from a man in his forties in good health and CMV-seronegative. The rearrangement uses TRBV9 and TRBJ2-1; 10 nucleotides align to TRBD1. Source material: PBMCs. The chain's CDR3 is CASSAWTGGYNEQFF. Written as DNA, the CDR3 is TGTGCCAGCAGCGCATGGACAGGGGGCTACAATGAGCAGTTCTTC.